A selection of T cell receptor beta chains follows, all from one sample in a study of blood T cell repertoires in COVID-19. The table came from immunoSEQ multiplex PCR; TCRdb's copy has only in-frame clones and leaves some out. Altogether more than 65,000 clones are present, more than 65% being singletons, with the ten largest covering around 20%. Sequencing was done on a sample of peripheral blood. These receptors were collected from a woman aged 45 to 65 with acute or convalescent COVID-19. CDR3s include the opening cysteine and the closing phenylalanine or tryptophan. D genes are given only for firm matches. Clone size is stated in some rows and not others, as once, few, many or a class when expanded.

v_gene	abundance	d_gene	j_gene	len	CDR3nt	CDR3aa
TRBV11-1	.	TRBD2	TRBJ2-7	14	TGTGCCAGCAGCCCTTCTAGCGGACCTTACGAGCAGTACTTC	CASSPSSGPYEQYF
TRBV6-5	.	TRBD2	TRBJ2-7	14	TGTGCCAGCACTCGGACTAGCGGGAGATACGAGCAGTACTTC	CASTRTSGRYEQYF
TRBV5-4	.	TRBD2	TRBJ2-1	16	TGTGCCACCCACACCCCCGGGACTAGCGGCCAGAATGAGCAGTTCTTC	CATHTPGTSGQNEQFF
TRBV7-9	.	TRBD2	TRBJ2-5	15	TGTGCCAGCAGCTTGACTAGCGGGACACAAGAGACCCAGTACTTC	CASSLTSGTQETQYF
TRBV5-1	.	.	TRBJ2-7	14	TGCGCCAGCACTCAGGCGTGGGGGCTGGGCGAGCAGTACTTC	CASTQAWGLGEQYF
TRBV19	.	TRBD1	TRBJ1-5	13	TGTGCCAGTAAGAAGACAGGGAGTGAGCCCCAGCATTTT	CASKKTGSEPQHF
TRBV5-1	.	.	TRBJ1-2	13	TGCGCCAGCAGCTTGGGGGGGCTGGATGGCTACACCTTC	CASSLGGLDGYTF
TRBV27	.	.	TRBJ2-2	16	TGTGCCAGCAGTGCAAAGCGGAGAACGAACACCGGGGAGCTGTTTTTT	CASSAKRRTNTGELFF
TRBV5-4	.	TRBD2	TRBJ2-5	17	TGTGCCAGCAGCTCTGGGACTAGCGGGAGGAGTTGGGAGACCCAGTACTTC	CASSSGTSGRSWETQYF
TRBV29-1	.	.	TRBJ1-1	13	TGCAGCGTTGAAACGGACAGAGTCACTGAAGCTTTCTTT	CSVETDRVTEAFF
TRBV29-1	.	.	TRBJ2-3	13	TGCAGCGTGGGAACCGCGAGGGCAGATACGCAGTATTTT	CSVGTARADTQYF
TRBV13	.	TRBD1	TRBJ2-7	14	TGTGCCAGCAGCCTCAGGGACAGGGGCTACGAGCAGTACTTC	CASSLRDRGYEQYF
TRBV2	.	.	TRBJ1-4	15	TGTGCCAGCATAGCGGACCGCGCAACTAATGAAAAACTGTTTTTT	CASIADRATNEKLFF
TRBV28	.	TRBD2	TRBJ2-3	14	TGTGCCAGTTTAGCGGGAGCCGGCACAGATACGCAGTATTTT	CASLAGAGTDTQYF
TRBV6-6	.	.	TRBJ2-2	16	TGTGCCAGCAGTTACTCGAGGTACCCGACCACCGGGGAGCTGTTTTTT	CASSYSRYPTTGELFF
TRBV12-3/TRBV12-4	.	.	TRBJ2-3	12	TGTGCCACCGCCAAGAGGGCAGATACGCAGTATTTT	CATAKRADTQYF
TRBV3-1/TRBV3-2	.	TRBD2	TRBJ2-1	15	TGTGCCAGCACCCAGGCAGCGGGGGGCCGAAATGAGCAGTTCTTC	CASTQAAGGRNEQFF
TRBV5-1	once	.	TRBJ1-4	17	TGCGCCAGCACCTACAGCGGGACCCCTCGGGCTAATGAAAAACTGTTTTTT	CASTYSGTPRANEKLFF
TRBV13	.	TRBD2	TRBJ2-1	15	TGTGCCAGCAGCTCCGGGACTAGCCTTGCCAATGAGCAGTTCTTC	CASSSGTSLANEQFF
TRBV7-6	.	TRBD2	TRBJ2-3	17	TGTGCCAGCAGCCCGGGACTAGCGGGACCGCTCCGGGATACGCAGTATTTT	CASSPGLAGPLRDTQYF
TRBV5-6	once	.	TRBJ2-7	11	TGTGCCAGCAGCTTGGCAGGGGAGCAGTACTTC	CASSLAGEQYF
TRBV7-2	.	TRBD1	TRBJ2-7	16	TGTGCCAGCAGCATAGAGGGACAGGGGGCGGAATACGAGCAGTACTTC	CASSIEGQGAEYEQYF
TRBV19	.	TRBD2	TRBJ2-5	15	TGTGCCAGTAGTATCCCGGGACTAGCCTTGGAGACCCAGTACTTC	CASSIPGLALETQYF
TRBV15	.	TRBD1	TRBJ2-5	16	TGTGCCACCAGCAGGGGGGACAGGGGGTCCCAAGAGACCCAGTACTTC	CATSRGDRGSQETQYF
TRBV5-8	.	TRBD1	TRBJ2-7	16	TGTGCCAGCAGCTACATATTGGACAGGTTCGGGGACGAGCAGTACTTC	CASSYILDRFGDEQYF
TRBV10-1	.	.	TRBJ2-1	16	TGCGCCAGCAGTTCTATCAAGAGGCTTCTAAACAATGAGCAGTTCTTC	CASSSIKRLLNNEQFF
TRBV25-1	.	TRBD1	TRBJ2-1	11	TGTGCCAGCAGTGCGACAGGGGAGCAGTTCTTC	CASSATGEQFF
TRBV27	.	TRBD2	TRBJ2-3	18	TGTGCCAGCAGTTCCAGGACTAGCGGGGGTTCTAGCACAGATACGCAGTATTTT	CASSSRTSGGSSTDTQYF
TRBV29-1	few	TRBD1	TRBJ2-7	13	TGCAGCGTAGGGGACAGTACTTTTTACGAGCAGTACTTC	CSVGDSTFYEQYF
TRBV6-5	.	TRBD2	TRBJ2-1	12	TGTGCCAGCAGTTACAGCGGGGCTGAGCAGTTCTTC	CASSYSGAEQFF
TRBV11-1	.	.	TRBJ1-1	14	TGTGCCAGCAGCCCTGGCAGGGGGAACACTGAAGCTTTCTTT	CASSPGRGNTEAFF
TRBV6-1	.	.	TRBJ1-6	14	TGTGCCAGCAGTGAAAGAGTTCAAGCTTCACCCCTCCACTTT	CASSERVQASPLHF
TRBV6-5	.	.	TRBJ1-1	13	TGTGCCAGTGGAGAGGACATGAACACTGAAGCTTTCTTT	CASGEDMNTEAFF
TRBV5-5	once	TRBD1	TRBJ2-4	14	TGTGCCAGCAGCTTCGACAGGGGAGAACACATTCAGTACTTC	CASSFDRGEHIQYF
TRBV19	.	TRBD2	TRBJ2-3	15	TGTGCCAGTAGTATCCGCGGGGGGAGCACAGATACGCAGTATTTT	CASSIRGGSTDTQYF
TRBV19	.	.	TRBJ1-2	11	TGTGCCAGTAGTAATGTTAATGGCTACACCTTC	CASSNVNGYTF
TRBV7-6	few	.	TRBJ2-6	18	TGTGCCAGCAGCGTAACCCCTGCAGGGGTAACTGGGGCCAACGTCCTGACTTTC	CASSVTPAGVTGANVLTF
TRBV4-1	once	.	TRBJ2-2	15	TGCGCCAGCAGCCCGATCCTACAGGTTACCGGGGAGCTGTTTTTT	CASSPILQVTGELFF
TRBV7-9	once	TRBD1	TRBJ2-7	15	TGTGCCAGCAGCTTGCTGGGGACAGGAGACTACGAGCAGTACTTC	CASSLLGTGDYEQYF
TRBV30	.	.	TRBJ2-3	12	TGTGCCGCCACAGATCCCACAGATACGCAGTATTTT	CAATDPTDTQYF
TRBV19	once	TRBD1	TRBJ2-2	15	TGTGCCAGTACCAACCGACAGGGGGGCACCGGGGAGCTGTTTTTT	CASTNRQGGTGELFF